The T cell receptor (beta chain) described here comes from a study of T-cell memory formation after mild COVID-19. Study-wide background: TCR clusters were mostly confined to one donor each. General study findings and limits: CD8+ contracting clones occupied EMRA, while CD4+ ones occupied mainly CM and EM.

TCRdb reanalysed the 5' RACE reads using MiXCR and keeps one entry per CDR3 protein. The data contain 550,000 to 600,000 distinct CDR3 sequences, 15% to 20% of them seen just once; the ten biggest clones take up about 7.5%. About this clonotype: Its antigen remains unknown.

This TCR came from an adult woman who had mild COVID-19 (a few samples of this study predate the infection). Cell type and time point are not known. The specimen was PBMCs or a T cell subset sorted from them (not recorded which).

The DNA for the CDR3 is TGCGCCAGCAGTCGGGGGAATAGTCTAATGGATACGCAGTATTTT. This codes for CASSRGNSLMDTQYF. This chain connects TRBV5-1 to TRBJ2-3, with a weak D call TRBD2 (6 bases). V was pared by 5 bases and J by 6 bases, with 19 bases between. Germline lookup yields CDR1 SGHRS and CDR2 YFSETQ. This CDR3 region has 15 residues.